The subject of this entry is one TCR beta chain. The target antigen is unknown. Clones were read by immunoSEQ multiplex PCR, and TCRdb kept only the in-frame ones, dropping some. The repertoire holds some 2,400,000 clones, more than 90% seen once, with approximately 0.13% in the top ten. The data belong to a study of shared clonotypes between healthy human individuals. Findings of the study overall: Roughly 4.7% was the fraction of naive CD4 clonotypes found shared across a few donors. The diversity represented, both genetic and in exposure history, was limited by few donors.

The germline V and J ends were trimmed by 3 bases and 3 bases, with 9 bases remaining between them. The CDR3 is 13 residues long. Germline lookup yields CDR1 SGHRS and CDR2 YFSETQ. CD4+ cells were split into CD45RA+ naive and CD45RA-negative memory subsets. The genes are TRBV5-1 and TRBJ1-1, with D tentatively TRBD1 (5 bases). Material for sequencing was naive CD4+ T cells sorted from blood. Sample subset: CD45RA+ positively selected. The receptor was derived from a man between 18 and 35 years old in good health. For the CDR3, the DNA is TGCGCCAGCAGCTCACAGGTGGACACTGAAGCTTTCTTT. This gives the protein CASSSQVDTEAFF.